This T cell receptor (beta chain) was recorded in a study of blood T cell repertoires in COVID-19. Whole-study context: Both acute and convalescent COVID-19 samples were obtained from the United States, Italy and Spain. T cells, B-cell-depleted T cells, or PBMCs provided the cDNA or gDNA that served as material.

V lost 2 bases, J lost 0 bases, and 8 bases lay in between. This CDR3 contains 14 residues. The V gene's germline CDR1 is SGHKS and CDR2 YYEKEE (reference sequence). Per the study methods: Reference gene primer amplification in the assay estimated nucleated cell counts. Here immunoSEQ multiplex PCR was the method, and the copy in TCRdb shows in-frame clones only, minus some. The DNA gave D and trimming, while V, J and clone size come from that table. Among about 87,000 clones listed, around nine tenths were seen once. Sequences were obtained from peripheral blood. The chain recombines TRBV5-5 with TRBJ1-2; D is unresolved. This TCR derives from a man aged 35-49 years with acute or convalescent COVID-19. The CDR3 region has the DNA TGTGCCAGCAGCTTCCGGGATTCTAACTATGGCTACACCTTC. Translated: CASSFRDSNYGYTF.